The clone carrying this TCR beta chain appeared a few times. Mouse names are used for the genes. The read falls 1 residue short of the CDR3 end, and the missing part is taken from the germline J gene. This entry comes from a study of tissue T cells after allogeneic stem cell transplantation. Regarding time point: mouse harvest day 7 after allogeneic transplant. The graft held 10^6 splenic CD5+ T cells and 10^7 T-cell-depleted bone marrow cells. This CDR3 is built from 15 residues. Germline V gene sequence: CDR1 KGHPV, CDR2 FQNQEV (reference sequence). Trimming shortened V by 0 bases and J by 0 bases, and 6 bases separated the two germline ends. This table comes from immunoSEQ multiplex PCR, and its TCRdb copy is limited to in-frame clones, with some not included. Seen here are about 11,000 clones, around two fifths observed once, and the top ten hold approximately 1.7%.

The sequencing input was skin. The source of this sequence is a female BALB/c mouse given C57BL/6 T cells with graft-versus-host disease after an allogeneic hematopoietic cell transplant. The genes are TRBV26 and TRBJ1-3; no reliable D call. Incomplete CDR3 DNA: TGTGCCAGCAGTCTGTCGCCAAATTCTGGAAATACGCTCTAT. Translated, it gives CASSLSPNSGNTLY. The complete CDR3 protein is CASSLSPNSGNTLYF.